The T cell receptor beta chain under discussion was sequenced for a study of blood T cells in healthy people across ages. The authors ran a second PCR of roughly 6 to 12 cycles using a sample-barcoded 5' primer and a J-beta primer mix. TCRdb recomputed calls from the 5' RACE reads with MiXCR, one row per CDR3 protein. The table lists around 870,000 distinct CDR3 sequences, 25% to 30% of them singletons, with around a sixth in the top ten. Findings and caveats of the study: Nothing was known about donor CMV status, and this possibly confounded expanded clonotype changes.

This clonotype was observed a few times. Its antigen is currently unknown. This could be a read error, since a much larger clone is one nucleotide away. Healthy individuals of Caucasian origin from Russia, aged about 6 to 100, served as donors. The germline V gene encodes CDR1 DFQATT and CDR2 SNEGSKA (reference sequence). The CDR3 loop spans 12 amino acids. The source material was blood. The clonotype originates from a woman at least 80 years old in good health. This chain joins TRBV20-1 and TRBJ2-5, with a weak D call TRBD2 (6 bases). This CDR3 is CSASKGGEAQYF. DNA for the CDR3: TGCAGTGCTAGCAAGGGAGGAGAGGCCCAGTACTTC.